The 21 T cell receptor beta chains given below trace back to one sample, sequenced in a study of breast tumors, draining lymph nodes, adjacent tissues. TCRdb re-derived calls from the multiplex PCR reads in MiXCR, one entry per CDR3 protein. The table records about 180,000 distinct CDR3 sequences, around a third of them present only once. Samples came from axillary lymph nodes draining the breast cancer. The sample consisted of axillary lymph node tissue. Receptor source: a female donor with breast cancer. Some clones in this sample may be carry-over from other donors' samples.

This clonotype was detected many times. CDR3 in amino acids: CASQVTGRANYGYTF. The CDR3 DNA sequence: TGTGCCAGCCAGGTCACAGGCCGAGCTAACTATGGCTACACCTTC. The chain is built from TRBV5-6 and TRBJ1-2; possibly TRBD1 for D (5 bases). The germline gives CDR1 SGHDT, CDR2 YYEEEE. This CDR3 is built from 15 residues. The ends were cut back, 7 bases at V and 0 bases at J, with 16 bases in the middle.

This clonotype was found many times. The chain is built from TRBV20-1 and TRBJ2-3; TRBD2 agrees at 16 bases. V lost 6 bases to trimming and J lost 2 bases; unmatched junction nucleotides: 8. The CDR3 has 17 residues. From germline, CDR1 is DFQATT and CDR2 SNEGSKA (reference sequence). CDR3: CSAAGTSGRAPTDTQYF. DNA for the CDR3: TGCAGTGCAGCCGGGACTAGCGGGAGGGCCCCCACAGATACGCAGTATTTT.

This clonotype appeared many times. V and J are TRBV11-2 and TRBJ2-2; TRBD1 aligns across 8 bases. With V trimmed by 5 bases and J by 3 bases, 8 bases remained unmatched. The germline CDR1 and CDR2 sequences are SGHAT and FQNNGV. The CDR3 runs to 16 residues. The CDR3 sequence is CASSPSGGAYTGELFF. DNA of the CDR3: TGTGCCAGCAGCCCCTCAGGGGGCGCCTACACCGGGGAGCTGTTTTTT.

This clonotype has a count of ten or more. The chain is built from TRBV2 and TRBJ2-7; 10 bases align to TRBD1. The V segment lost 3 bases and the J segment 3 bases; nucleotides outside the gene matches: 20. Germline lookup yields CDR1 SNHLY and CDR2 FYNNEI. The CDR3 contains 20 residues. CDR3 residues: CASSDPRSGTGAHSSYEQYF. CDR3 nucleotides: TGTGCCAGCAGTGACCCCCGAAGTGGGACAGGGGCCCATTCAAGCTACGAGCAGTACTTC.

This clonotype has a count of ten or more. The chain employs TRBV5-1 and TRBJ2-1; no reliable D call. The V gene lost 0 bases and the J gene lost 0 bases, with 7 bases spanning the gap. Germline lookup yields CDR1 SGHRS and CDR2 YFSETQ. The CDR3 length is 15 residues. CDR3 coding DNA: TGCGCCAGCAGCTTGGACTCAAGCTCCTACAATGAGCAGTTCTTC. It yields the protein CASSLDSSSYNEQFF.

This clonotype showed up just a few times. The CDR3 DNA is TGTGCCAGCAGCTTAGGCGGAGGGGCCGAAGCTTTCTTT. Amino acid sequence: CASSLGGGAEAFF. The chain uses TRBV7-9 and TRBJ1-1, with D perhaps TRBD1 (5 bases). Trimming pared 1 base from V and 8 bases from J, leaving 11 bases between. This CDR3 is 13 amino acids long. Per the germline V gene, CDR1 is SEHNR and CDR2 is FQNEAQ (reference sequence). The full variable domain, in which reference TRBV7-9 and TRBJ1-1 provide the parts outside the CDR3, is DTGVSQNPRHKITKRGQNVTFRCDPISEHNRLYWYRQTLGQGPEFLTYFQNEAQLEKSRLLSDRFSAERPKGSFSTLEIQRTEQGDSAMYLCASSLGGGAEAFFGQGTRLTVV.

This clonotype was counted a few times. This chain connects TRBV6-2 or TRBV6-3 to TRBJ2-5; 11 nucleotides match TRBD2. CDR1 is MNHEY and CDR2 is SVGEGT in the germline V gene. The V and J ends lost 6 bases and 4 bases, in that order; junction bases with no gene match: 7. CDR3 length: 15 residues. CDR3 sequence reads: CASRAAGTSGETQYF. The DNA of the CDR3 is TGTGCCAGCAGAGCAGCCGGGACTAGCGGAGAGACCCAGTACTTC.

The chain couples TRBV7-2 to TRBJ2-1; D possibly matches TRBD1 or TRBD2 (5 bases each). The CDR3 is 15 residues long. Germline V gives CDR1 SGHTA, CDR2 FQGNSA. Deletions cut 5 bases from V and 4 bases from J, with 15 bases between. The CDR3 coding sequence is TGTGCCAGCAGCCCCGGGGTCTGGGGGTACAATGAGCAGTTCTTC. This encodes CASSPGVWGYNEQFF.

This clonotype was detected many times. The genes are TRBV2 and TRBJ1-2; 7 nucleotides align to TRBD1. The V gene's germline CDR1 is SNHLY and CDR2 FYNNEI. The CDR3 has 16 residues. Losses at the gene ends were 6 bases for V and 2 bases for J; bases not matched to a gene: 12. CDR3 bases: TGTGCCAGCAGGGGGGGTCATGGACAGGAAAACTATGGCTACACCTTC. It encodes CASRGGHGQENYGYTF.

The V and J genes are TRBV6-2 or TRBV6-3 and TRBJ2-7, with D possibly TRBD2 on 5 matching bases. Trimming removed 2 bases at V and 4 bases at J, with 12 bases between. Germline V CDR1 and CDR2: MNHEY, SVGEGT. This CDR3 is built from 14 residues. This chain's CDR3 is CASSYGEGVYEQYF. CDR3 nucleotide sequence: TGTGCCAGCAGTTACGGAGAGGGTGTTTACGAGCAGTACTTC.

This clonotype occurred many times. The chain has TRBV18 and TRBJ2-2; 7 bases match TRBD1. Trimming at V came to 4 bases and at J to 6 bases, leaving 2 bases not matched to a gene. CDR1 and CDR2 (germline): KGHSH, LQKENI. The CDR3 is 13 amino acids. This CDR3 reads CASSRQGSGELFF. The DNA for the CDR3 is TGTGCCAGCTCACGACAGGGTTCCGGGGAGCTGTTTTTT.

This clonotype appeared many times. CDR3: CASTSRDRGNEQYF. The CDR3, as DNA: TGTGCCAGCACCAGTCGGGACAGGGGTAACGAGCAGTACTTC. This chain links TRBV19 with TRBJ2-7, with 10 bases lining up with TRBD1. Looked up from germline, CDR1 is LNHDA and CDR2 is SQIVND (reference sequence). The J segment lost 5 bases and the V segment lost 9 bases, leaving 10 bases of the junction unmatched. CDR3 length: 14 amino acids.

This clonotype was seen at least ten times. This chain connects TRBV29-1 to TRBJ2-2; the D is unclear. There are 11 residues in the CDR3. Trimming shortened V by 4 bases and J by 6 bases, and 6 bases separated the two germline ends. The germline CDR1 and CDR2 sequences are SQVTM and ANQGSEA. The CDR3 DNA follows: TGCAGCGTTGCTCGGTCCGGGGAGCTGTTTTTT. Amino acids: CSVARSGELFF.

This clonotype has a count of ten or more. The chain has TRBV4-1 and TRBJ1-5; TRBD1 matches 7 bases. CDR3 length equals 14 residues. The V segment lost 0 bases and the J segment 5 bases; nucleotides outside the gene matches: 1. Germline V lookup: CDR1 MGHRA, CDR2 YSYEKL. The CDR3 DNA sequence: TGCGCCAGCAGCCAAGAGGGACAGCATCAGCCCCAGCATTTT. Its translation: CASSQEGQHQPQHF.

This clonotype was detected only a few times. The rearrangement links TRBV20-1 to TRBJ2-4, with D tentatively TRBD1 (6 bases). Germline lookup yields CDR1 DFQATT and CDR2 SNEGSKA (reference sequence). V dropped 3 bases and J dropped 0 bases, with 21 bases sitting between them. This CDR3 is 18 amino acids long. The CDR3 protein is CSARSGTSLGVAKNIQYF. The DNA for the CDR3 is TGCAGTGCTAGGTCCGGGACATCCCTAGGAGTAGCCAAAAACATTCAGTACTTC.

This clonotype has a count of ten or more. The rearrangement links TRBV7-6 to TRBJ2-3; 8 bases are shared with TRBD2. J lost 2 bases, V lost 2 bases, and 6 bases had no gene match. The CDR3 contains 16 residues. Germline CDR1 SGHVS, CDR2 FNYEAQ. This chain's CDR3 is CASSLPVAGSTDTQYF. The CDR3 nucleotides are TGTGCCAGCAGCTTACCAGTAGCGGGATCCACAGATACGCAGTATTTT.

This clonotype was seen ten or more times. The chain carries TRBV10-3 and TRBJ2-1; no clear D gene. Germline CDR1 ENHRY, CDR2 SYGVKD. The CDR3 extends over 18 amino acids. Trimming left V 2 bases short and J 8 bases short, with 25 bases between. CDR3 nucleotides: TGTGCCATCAGTGAGCCCAGCAAGGGCCGGCCGGGTAACCATGAGCAGTTCTTC. It translates to CAISEPSKGRPGNHEQFF.

Ten or more counts support this clonotype. The chain carries TRBV4-2 and TRBJ1-5; TRBD1 is a possible D gene (6 bases). Trimming took 2 bases from V and 3 from J, leaving 20 bases between them. Germline loops: CDR1 LGHNA, CDR2 YNFKEQ. The CDR3 consists of 18 residues. In nucleotides, the CDR3 is TGTGCCAGCAGCCAATGGGGTCAGGGGACAAACCTCAATCAGCCCCAGCATTTT. Translation: CASSQWGQGTNLNQPQHF.

This clonotype was counted at least ten times. The chain recombines TRBV6-5 with TRBJ1-2; D ambiguous. CDR3 length: 11 residues. V lost 4 bases to trimming and J lost 5 bases, with 5 bases between them. Germline V gene lookup returns CDR1 MNHEY and CDR2 SVGAGI. CDR3 amino acids: CASSSLYGYTF. In DNA, the CDR3 is TGTGCCAGCAGTTCCTTATATGGCTACACCTTC.

There are many counts of this clonotype. The V and J genes are TRBV30 and TRBJ1-2; no reliable D call. Per germline, CDR1 GTSNPN and CDR2 SVGIG (reference sequence). The CDR3 covers 11 residues. V dropped 2 bases and J dropped 10 bases, with 11 bases sitting between them. Here the CDR3 DNA reads TGTGCCTGGAGTACAACAGAAGCCTACACCTTC. This translates into CAWSTTEAYTF. The full variable domain, rest sourced from reference TRBV30 and TRBJ1-2, is SQTIHQWPATLVQPVGSPLSLECTVEGTSNPNLYWYRQAAGRGLQLLFYSVGIGQISSEVPQNLSASRPQDRQFILSSKKLLLSDSGFYLCAWSTTEAYTFGSGTRLTVV.

This clonotype was found many times. J is TRBJ2-5 and V is TRBV25-1; TRBD1 matches at 8 bases. The V segment lost 5 bases and the J segment 5 bases; nucleotides outside the gene matches: 10. The V gene's germline CDR1 is MGHDK and CDR2 SYGVNS. The CDR3 length is 15 residues. For the CDR3, the DNA is TGTGCCAGCAGTCCCACCAGGGGGCGCGGGGAGACCCAGTACTTC. Protein: CASSPTRGRGETQYF.